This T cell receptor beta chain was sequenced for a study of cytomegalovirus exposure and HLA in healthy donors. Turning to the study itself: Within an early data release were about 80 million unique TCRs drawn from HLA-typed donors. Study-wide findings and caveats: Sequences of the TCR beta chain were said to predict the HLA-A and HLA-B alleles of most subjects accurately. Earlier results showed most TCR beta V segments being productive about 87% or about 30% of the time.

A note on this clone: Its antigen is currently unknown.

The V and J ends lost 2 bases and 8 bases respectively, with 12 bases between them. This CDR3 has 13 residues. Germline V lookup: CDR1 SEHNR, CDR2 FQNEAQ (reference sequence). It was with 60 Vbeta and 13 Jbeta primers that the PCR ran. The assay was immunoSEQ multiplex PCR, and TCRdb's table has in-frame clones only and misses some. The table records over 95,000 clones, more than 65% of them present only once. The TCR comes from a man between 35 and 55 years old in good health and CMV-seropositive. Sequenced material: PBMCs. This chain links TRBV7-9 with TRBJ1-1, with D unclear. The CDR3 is CASSLPPVEEAFF. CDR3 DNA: TGTGCCAGCAGCTTACCTCCCGTTGAGGAAGCTTTCTTT.